The next 14 T cell receptor beta chains were all read from a single sample in a study of blood T cells in healthy people across ages. The authors ran a second PCR of about 7 to 12 cycles using a sample-barcoded 5' primer and a J-beta primer mix. TCRdb passed the 5' RACE reads through MiXCR, listing each CDR3 protein once. The data contain around 1,500,000 distinct CDR3 sequences, approximately 28% of them singletons. The specimen was blood. The receptors originated from a woman in her thirties in good health.

V is TRBV5-4 and J is TRBJ2-6; TRBD1 matches 8 bases. This CDR3 has 17 amino acids. Germline V gene data show CDR1 as SGHNT and CDR2 as YYREEE (reference sequence). The J segment lost 2 bases and the V segment lost 3 bases, leaving 7 bases of the junction unmatched. The CDR3 protein is CASSYTRTGTGANVLTF. The CDR3 region has the DNA TGTGCCAGCAGCTACACCCGGACAGGGACTGGGGCCAACGTCCTGACTTTC.

The J gene is TRBJ2-7, the V gene TRBV15, with 7 bases identical to TRBD1. Trimming at V came to 0 bases and at J to 2 bases, leaving 4 bases not matched to a gene. There are 15 residues in the CDR3. Germline V lookup: CDR1 LNHNV, CDR2 YYDKDF (reference sequence). The CDR3 sequence: CATSREMGTAYEQYF. DNA of the CDR3: TGTGCCACCAGCAGAGAGATGGGGACAGCCTACGAGCAGTACTTC. The full variable domain, its missing parts supplied by reference TRBV15 and TRBJ2-7, is DAMVIQNPRYQVTQFGKPVTLSCSQTLNHNVMYWYQQKSSQAPKLLFHYYDKDFNNEADTPDNFQSRRPNTSFCFLDIRSPGLGDTAMYLCATSREMGTAYEQYFGPGTRLTVT.

This clonotype has just a few counts. In DNA, the CDR3 is TGTGCCTGGAGTTTTTCGAGCGAGCAGTTCTTC. Amino acids: CAWSFSSEQFF. This chain connects TRBV30 to TRBJ2-1, with D unclear. Per the germline V gene, CDR1 is GTSNPN and CDR2 is SVGIG (reference sequence). Trimming removed 2 bases from V and 10 bases from J, with 9 bases in between. The length of the CDR3 is 11 residues.

This chain connects TRBV7-2 to TRBJ1-2, with no clear D. The length of the CDR3 is 13 residues. Germline CDR1 reads SGHTA; CDR2 reads FQGNSA. V lost 7 bases to trimming and J lost 0 bases, with 9 bases between them. CDR3 in amino acids: CASNLGPNYGYTF. The CDR3 nucleotides are TGTGCCAGCAACCTTGGGCCTAACTATGGCTACACCTTC.

The J gene is TRBJ2-1, the V gene TRBV12-3 or TRBV12-4; D is uncertain. Trimming cost V 8 bases and J 0 bases, with 8 bases left between them. The CDR3 is 13 amino acids. CDR3: CASRPGSYNEQFF. CDR3 nucleotide sequence: TGTGCCAGCCGGCCGGGCTCCTACAATGAGCAGTTCTTC.

V is TRBV10-1 and J is TRBJ1-6, with 7 bases lining up with TRBD1. The CDR3 has 14 amino acids. Germline V lookup: CDR1 WNHNN, CDR2 SYGVQD (reference sequence). Germline trimming cut 7 bases from V and 9 bases from J; bases unmatched to any gene: 9. CDR3 residues: CASILQGTGSPLHF. Here the CDR3 DNA reads TGCGCCAGCATTTTACAGGGGACGGGTTCACCCCTCCACTTT.

This clonotype was found many times. The V gene is TRBV29-1, the J gene TRBJ2-7; the match to TRBD2 covers 8 bases. In germline, CDR1 is SQVTM, CDR2 ANQGSEA. CDR3 length equals 13 residues. V trimming: 7 bases; J trimming: 0 bases; junction bases outside the gene matches: 5. The CDR3 DNA reads TGCAGCGCCGGGGGGGGGAGCTCCTACGAGCAGTACTTC. It is translated as CSAGGGSSYEQYF.

The V and J genes are TRBV7-2 and TRBJ1-1; no reliable D call. CDR3 length: 14 amino acids. Germline V gene lookup returns CDR1 SGHTA and CDR2 FQGNSA. Trimming cost V 5 bases and J 3 bases, with 13 bases left between them. CDR3 loop: CASSLTPGYTEAFF. In DNA form, the CDR3 reads TGTGCCAGCAGCCTCACCCCCGGTTACACTGAAGCTTTCTTT.

The chain combines TRBV10-3 with TRBJ2-3; D gene unclear. The ends were cut back, 5 bases at V and 1 base at J, with 16 bases in the middle. CDR3 length: 16 residues. Germline V gene sequence: CDR1 ENHRY, CDR2 SYGVKD. CDR3 amino acids: CAISPTTEPGTDTQYF. The CDR3 DNA is TGTGCCATCAGTCCGACGACCGAGCCAGGCACAGATACGCAGTATTTT.

This clonotype was seen many times. The chain is built from TRBV12-3 or TRBV12-4 and TRBJ2-3; 12 nucleotides line up with TRBD2. The CDR3 has 15 amino acids. J gave up 3 bases and V 5 bases, and 3 bases lay outside the gene matches. The CDR3 loop is CASSPSGGVTDTQYF. Written as DNA, the CDR3 is TGTGCCAGCAGTCCTAGCGGGGGGGTGACAGATACGCAGTATTTT.

This clonotype was detected only a few times. The junction does not match germline at one end; this may be a read error. This chain connects TRBV2 to TRBJ2-1; TRBD1 matches at 11 bases. The CDR3 totals 14 residues. From germline, CDR1 is SNHLY and CDR2 FYNNEI. Here the CDR3 reads CVSTKDRGHSEQFF. The CDR3 nucleotides read TGTGTCAGCACCAAGGACAGGGGGCACAGTGAGCAGTTCTTC.

This clonotype was detected only a few times. This rearrangement joins TRBV29-1 to TRBJ1-1, with 7 positions matching TRBD1. This CDR3 is built from 16 residues. The germline gives CDR1 SQVTM, CDR2 ANQGSEA. J was trimmed by 0 bases and V by 1 base; bases with no gene match: 8. The CDR3 loop reads CSVEGQGTAMNTEAFF. CDR3 coding DNA: TGCAGCGTTGAAGGGCAGGGGACAGCCATGAACACTGAAGCTTTCTTT. The full variable domain, in which reference TRBV29-1 and TRBJ1-1 provide the parts outside the CDR3, is SAVISQKPSRDICQRGTSLTIQCQVDSQVTMMFWYRQQPGQSLTLIATANQGSEATYESGFVIDKFPISRPNLTFSTLTVSNMSPEDSSIYLCSVEGQGTAMNTEAFFGQGTRLTVV.

In this sample, this clonotype turned up many times. The chain employs TRBV7-6 and TRBJ2-7; D is uncertain. The CDR3 runs 14 residues. CDR1 is SGHVS and CDR2 is FNYEAQ in the germline V gene. V lost 4 bases and J 1 base, leaving 11 bases between the germline ends. The CDR3: CASSSDSNSYEQYF. CDR3 DNA sequence: TGTGCCAGCAGCTCGGATTCCAATTCCTACGAGCAGTACTTC. Supplemented by reference TRBV7-6 and TRBJ2-7, the full variable domain reads GAGVSQSPRYKVTKRGQDVALRCDPISGHVSLYWYRQALGQGPEFLTYFNYEAQQDKSGLPNDRFSAERPEGSISTLTIQRTEQRDSAMYRCASSSDSNSYEQYFGPGTRLTVT.

This clonotype was seen a handful of times. This rearrangement joins TRBV24-1 to TRBJ2-1; D might be TRBD1 or TRBD2, each matching 5 bases. CDR1 and CDR2 (germline): KGHDR, SFDVKD. The CDR3 is 15 residues long. V was clipped by 4 bases and J by 4 bases, with 13 bases between them. CDR3: CATSDPGTGYNEQFF. The CDR3 DNA is TGTGCCACCAGTGACCCCGGGACGGGATACAATGAGCAGTTCTTC.